The 12 T cell receptor beta chains below all came from one sample that was sequenced in a study of T cells in pancreatic ductal adenocarcinoma. Assay: immunoSEQ multiplex PCR; the TCRdb copy retains only in-frame clones and omits some. The table lists tens of thousands of clones, around 90% of them singletons. The selected patients with pancreatic ductal adenocarcinoma had surgery but no neoadjuvant therapy. The sequenced sample consisted of PBMCs. These receptors all stem from a human donor with pancreatic ductal adenocarcinoma.

This CDR3 is CASSQDRGLPGEQYF. As DNA, the CDR3 is TGCGCCAGCAGCCAAGATAGGGGACTACCAGGGGAGCAGTACTTC. The rearrangement joins TRBV4-1 to TRBJ2-7; 7 bases agree with TRBD2. The V gene's germline CDR1 is MGHRA and CDR2 YSYEKL. The CDR3 runs to 15 residues. J was trimmed by 7 bases and V by 0 bases; bases with no gene match: 9.

The chain recombines TRBV5-4 with TRBJ1-2; TRBD1 aligns across 10 bases. Germline values: CDR1 SGHNT, CDR2 YYREEE (reference sequence). The CDR3 runs 16 residues. J was trimmed by 0 bases and V by 3 bases; bases with no gene match: 5. DNA for the CDR3: TGTGCCAGCAGCTGGGGACAGGGGAGGGCTAACTATGGCTACACCTTC. Translated: CASSWGQGRANYGYTF. Full variable domain (outside the CDR3, taken from reference TRBV5-4 and TRBJ1-2): ETGVTQSPTHLIKTRGQQVTLRCSSQSGHNTVSWYQQALGQGPQFIFQYYREEENGRGNFPPRFSGLQFPNYSSELNVNALELDDSALYLCASSWGQGRANYGYTFGSGTRLTVV.

The V gene is TRBV10-3, the J gene TRBJ2-7; D is unclear. V was shortened by 0 bases and J by 2 bases, with 20 bases between the two germline ends. CDR1 is ENHRY, CDR2 SYGVKD, per germline. The CDR3 sequence is 18 residues long. CDR3 amino acids: CAISESGSPGSFTYEQYF. CDR3 DNA sequence: TGTGCCATCAGTGAGTCGGGGTCCCCAGGCTCATTCACCTACGAGCAGTACTTC.

This chain connects TRBV19 to TRBJ1-4; a possible D gene is TRBD1 (5 bases). Between the trimmed V and J ends, which lost 8 bases and 0 bases, there was a span of 16 bases. This CDR3 region has 16 residues. Per the germline V gene, CDR1 is LNHDA and CDR2 is SQIVND (reference sequence). In DNA, the CDR3 is TGTGCCAGTTTAGGGGCCACTATTACAACTAATGAAAAACTGTTTTTT. Amino acid sequence: CASLGATITTNEKLFF.

The V and J genes are TRBV9 and TRBJ2-5, with 13 bases lining up with TRBD2. Per the germline V gene, CDR1 is SGDLS and CDR2 is YYNGEE. CDR3 length: 16 amino acids. V dropped 4 bases and J dropped 2; count of bases not matched to a gene: 5. The CDR3 DNA reads as TGTGCCAGCAGCTACAGGGGACTAGCGGGACAAGAGACCCAGTACTTC. Translation gives CASSYRGLAGQETQYF.

The chain is built from TRBV6-1 and TRBJ1-1, with unresolved D. The CDR3 is made up of 14 amino acids. Trimming left V 6 bases short and J 1 base short, with 12 bases between. CDR1 is MNHNS, CDR2 SASEGT, per germline. Here the CDR3 reads CASSVRASNTEAFF. The CDR3 DNA is TGTGCCAGCAGCGTGCGGGCCTCGAACACTGAAGCTTTCTTT.

The chain recombines TRBV28 with TRBJ2-3; tentative D call: TRBD2 (5 bases). Germline V gene sequence: CDR1 MDHEN, CDR2 SYDVKM. The CDR3 has 18 residues. Trimming removed 2 bases from V and 3 bases from J, with 21 bases in between. The CDR3 region is CASSLPISDPRRTDTQYF. The CDR3 DNA reads TGTGCCAGCAGTTTACCTATTTCGGACCCCCGGAGGACAGATACGCAGTATTTT.

The chain is built from TRBV10-1 and TRBJ2-2; a weak D match, TRBD1 (5 bases). CDR1 is WNHNN, CDR2 SYGVQD, per germline (reference sequence). Trimming left V 3 bases short and J 7 bases short, with 15 bases between. This CDR3 comprises 15 residues. This CDR3 reads CASSERWDRGGELFF. CDR3 in DNA: TGCGCCAGCAGTGAACGGTGGGATAGGGGCGGGGAGCTGTTTTTT.

This clone was observed a single time. The chain recombines TRBV29-1 with TRBJ1-1; 8 positions agree with TRBD1. Germline V gene sequence: CDR1 SQVTM, CDR2 ANQGSEA. With 4 bases clipped from V and 3 bases from J, the junction kept 4 bases outside the gene matches. The CDR3 extends over 13 amino acids. CDR3 bases: TGCAGCGTTGGGGGACAGGCTTACACTGAAGCTTTCTTT. It specifies CSVGGQAYTEAFF.

The chain uses TRBV4-1 and TRBJ1-1; tentatively, D is TRBD1 (6 bases). Germline lookup yields CDR1 MGHRA and CDR2 YSYEKL. The CDR3 is made up of 16 amino acids. V lost 0 bases, J lost 4 bases, and 15 bases lay in between. CDR3 nucleotide sequence: TGCGCCAGCAGCCAAGATCGGGCAGGGGTAAGCACTGAAGCTTTCTTT. Translated, it gives CASSQDRAGVSTEAFF.

The chain links TRBV7-8 to TRBJ2-1, with 7 bases aligning to TRBD2. V shed 0 bases, J shed 8 bases, and the junction held 13 bases outside the gene matches. CDR1 and CDR2 (germline): SGHVS, FQNEAQ. The CDR3 has 17 amino acids. CDR3 protein: CASSLAPPGGWLDEQFF. The CDR3 DNA sequence: TGTGCCAGCAGCTTAGCCCCTCCGGGAGGCTGGTTGGATGAGCAGTTCTTC.

The chain is built from TRBV18 and TRBJ2-1; D gene uncertain. Per germline, CDR1 KGHSH and CDR2 LQKENI. The V end lost 1 base, the J end lost 8 bases, and 9 bases lay between the germline ends. This CDR3 region has 13 residues. The CDR3 sequence is CASSPRKPDEQFF. CDR3 DNA: TGTGCCAGCTCACCACGGAAGCCGGATGAGCAGTTCTTC.